A selection of T cell receptor beta chains follows, all from one sample in a study of molecular identifiers for immune sequencing clone quantification. TCRdb analysed the PCR reads with MiXCR anew, one entry per CDR3 protein. Among 90,000 or so distinct CDR3 sequences listed, approximately 25% were seen once. Specimen: naive CD8+ T cells from blood, with Jurkat cell RNA spiked in. All receptors come from a human donor in good health. Some libraries in this study had Jurkat cell RNA spiked in. Both conserved end residues are part of each CDR3.

>TRBV11-2
CASSLVGGARPVFF
>TRBV12-3/TRBV12-4
CASSLGGTGGAGGYTF
>TRBV5-8
CASSLTTGANVLTF
>TRBV4-1
CASSQDPGDEQFF
>TRBV3-1
CASSQEDPGRGETQYF
>TRBV11-3
CASSPTGPDEQFF
>TRBV27
CASSLFGTGYNQPQHF
>TRBV12-3/TRBV12-4
CASSRTGAGNTIYF
>TRBV4-1
CASSQDLYEWGTEAFF
>TRBV30
CAWSPLTEAFF
>TRBV19
CASSIPSGGDTDTQYF
>TRBV28
CASIDRGLTGELFF
>TRBV28
CASSLIAGLYEQYF
>TRBV27
CASGLSNQPQHF
>TRBV6-5
CASSRGRVEPQHF
>TRBV4-3
CASSQDAVGVPYEQYF
>TRBV3-1
CASSQGQGDQPQHF
>TRBV4-2
CASSQPARSGNEQFF
>TRBV6-2/TRBV6-3
CASIFWELFF
>TRBV2
CASRLAGGRDTQYF
>TRBV28
CASSSRLSYEQYF
>TRBV27
CASSVTGGAQYF
>TRBV11-2
CASSIGLARNTGELFF
>TRBV27
CASSHGGAGTDTQYF
>TRBV9
CASSSGGAVHNEQFF
>TRBV24-1
CATSARTSGANVLTF
>TRBV7-9
CASSLGGGHQPQHF
>TRBV6-2/TRBV6-3
CASSQGASNEQYF
>TRBV5-1
CASSLKGEAYEQYF
>TRBV18
CASSPKGNTEAFF
>TRBV19
CASNDGNTEAFF
>TRBV4-1
CASSQEGTSYEQYF
>TRBV7-9
CASSLAEDEQFF
>TRBV7-2
CASSSRTYEQYF
>TRBV4-2
CASSQDQSTEAFF
>TRBV4-1
CASSQRALGDSYNEQFF
>TRBV19
CASSIALPQGTSSYEQYF
>TRBV14
CASSLGQISQPQHF
>TRBV20-1
CSARLGVDSYSNQPQHF
>TRBV2
CASSVGAGGLPPYNEQFF
>TRBV27
CASRPGTEIYEQYF
>TRBV7-9
CASSSNDRGLIFFYEQYF
>TRBV18
CASSPRSHSGYFYEQYF
>TRBV7-2
CASSPGLAGANEQFF
>TRBV29-1
CSVDRDYGYTF
>TRBV12-5
CASGLTGGQGNQPQHF
>TRBV6-5
CASSYVSGANVLTF
>TRBV4-3
CASSQDRPGSTQYF
>TRBV7-9
CASSSSLGQLATEAFF
>TRBV27
CASSPELSVNTGELFF
>TRBV7-6
CASSLTGEQYF
>TRBV7-9
CASSPPRGTESGNTIYF